This TCR beta chain was identified in a study of CD8 T cells in Susac syndrome. Study-wide results and limits: The study's TCR sequencing and HLA analysis covered a relatively small number of individuals, and the study acknowledged this.

With V trimmed by 3 bases and J by 3 bases, 7 bases remained unmatched. The length of the CDR3 is 15 residues. Germline loops: CDR1 SGHTA, CDR2 FQGNSA. CD8+ and CD4+ T cells taken from blood had their TCR beta sequenced. Negative isolation yielded CD4+ and CD8+ T cells, and FACS enriched TEMRA cells. RNA in amounts of roughly 0.5 to 1 ug was reverse transcribed with random hexamers. With immunoSEQ multiplex PCR, TCR beta CDR3 was amplified across 54 Vbeta and 13 Jbeta. TCRdb processed the immunoSEQ multiplex PCR reads anew with MiXCR; each CDR3 protein has one entry. The repertoire has about 300,000 distinct CDR3 sequences, about 91% of them found once; the top ten carry roughly 0.064%. Note on this clonotype: Its specificity is not known.

The V call is TRBV7-2, the J call TRBJ2-7; 8 bases align to TRBD1. Material: CD4+ T cells from PBMCs. This receptor was identified in a human donor with multiple sclerosis. The CDR3 DNA reads as TGTGCCAGCAGCTTCTGGGACAGGAGTGACTACGAGCAGTACTTC. It yields the protein CASSFWDRSDYEQYF.